Listed below are T cell receptor beta chains from one sample, sequenced in a study of radiation and T cells in renal cell carcinoma. Measured with immunoSEQ multiplex PCR; TCRdb has only the in-frame clones, and not every one. The sample includes under 150,000 clones, roughly four fifths of them seen just once. Sequencing used blood, obtained from a patient whose treatment included radiotherapy and nephrectomy. Receptors were obtained from a woman aged 60-75 years with renal cell carcinoma. CDR3s include the opening cysteine and the closing phenylalanine or tryptophan. D genes are given only for firm matches. Part of the rows lack a size; the others show once, few, many or a class for expanded clones.

d_gene: -
abundance: -
j_gene: TRBJ1-2
v_gene: TRBV10-3
CDR3nt: TGTGCCATCAGTGATCGACAGCATGGCTACACCTTC
CDR3aa: CAISDRQHGYTF

d_gene: TRBD1
abundance: -
j_gene: TRBJ1-2
v_gene: TRBV6-1
CDR3nt: TGTGCCAGCAGTGAAGGGACAGGGGGCGCGGACTATGGCTACACCTTC
CDR3aa: CASSEGTGGADYGYTF

d_gene: TRBD2
abundance: -
j_gene: TRBJ2-3
v_gene: TRBV6-1
CDR3nt: TGTGCCAGCACAAAGGCGGGAGGGCTCACAGATACGCAGTATTTT
CDR3aa: CASTKAGGLTDTQYF

d_gene: TRBD1
abundance: -
j_gene: TRBJ1-4
v_gene: TRBV19
CDR3nt: TGTGCCAGTAGTAAAATGACAGGGACAAGTGAAAAACTGTTTTTT
CDR3aa: CASSKMTGTSEKLFF

d_gene: -
abundance: -
j_gene: TRBJ1-1
v_gene: TRBV28
CDR3nt: TGTGCCAGCGAAAGGTATACTGAAGCTTTCTTT
CDR3aa: CASERYTEAFF

d_gene: -
abundance: -
j_gene: TRBJ1-1
v_gene: TRBV7-8
CDR3nt: TGTGCCAGCAGCTTAGGACGGAACACTGAAGCTTTCTTT
CDR3aa: CASSLGRNTEAFF

d_gene: TRBD2
abundance: -
j_gene: TRBJ2-1
v_gene: TRBV12-5
CDR3nt: TGTGCTAGTGGTTTGGGAGTTCGGGAGGCCGTGGATGAGCAGTTCTTC
CDR3aa: CASGLGVREAVDEQFF

d_gene: -
abundance: -
j_gene: TRBJ2-7
v_gene: TRBV27
CDR3nt: TGTGCCAGCAGTTTAACCTGGCAGGGTGTAAACGAGCAGTACTTC
CDR3aa: CASSLTWQGVNEQYF

d_gene: -
abundance: -
j_gene: TRBJ1-1
v_gene: TRBV19
CDR3nt: TGTGCCAGTAGTATAGAAGGGGCCGGTGAAGCTTTCTTT
CDR3aa: CASSIEGAGEAFF

d_gene: TRBD1
abundance: -
j_gene: TRBJ2-2
v_gene: TRBV7-6
CDR3nt: TGTGCCAGCAGGCTCGACCCCCCGGGACAGGGAAACACCGGGGAGCTGTTTTTT
CDR3aa: CASRLDPPGQGNTGELFF

d_gene: -
abundance: -
j_gene: TRBJ2-5
v_gene: TRBV28
CDR3nt: TGTGCCAGCAGTTTACCTGACTTTCCAGGGGAAGAGACCCAGTACTTC
CDR3aa: CASSLPDFPGEETQYF

d_gene: -
abundance: few
j_gene: TRBJ1-2
v_gene: TRBV15
CDR3nt: TGTGCCACCAGCGGAAGACCTTCGGGTGGAGGCTACACCTTC
CDR3aa: CATSGRPSGGGYTF

d_gene: -
abundance: few
j_gene: TRBJ1-5
v_gene: TRBV13
CDR3nt: TGTGCCAGCAGCTTGGGGGAAATCGATCAGCCCCAGCATTTT
CDR3aa: CASSLGEIDQPQHF

d_gene: -
abundance: -
j_gene: TRBJ2-7
v_gene: TRBV5-6
CDR3nt: TGTGCCAGCAGCTTGGGAGGGGGCCGGGGGGAGCAGTACTTC
CDR3aa: CASSLGGGRGEQYF

d_gene: -
abundance: -
j_gene: TRBJ2-1
v_gene: TRBV4-2
CDR3nt: TGTGCCAGCAGCCAAGATTTCGAGTCTGTGGAGTTCTTC
CDR3aa: CASSQDFESVEFF

d_gene: TRBD1
abundance: -
j_gene: TRBJ1-1
v_gene: TRBV28
CDR3nt: TGTGCCAGCAATCCACAGGGGGCGAGGACTGAAGCTTTCTTT
CDR3aa: CASNPQGARTEAFF

d_gene: TRBD1
abundance: -
j_gene: TRBJ2-7
v_gene: TRBV29-1
CDR3nt: TGCAGCGTTGAGGGTGACAGGGACAACTACGAGCAGTACTTC
CDR3aa: CSVEGDRDNYEQYF

d_gene: TRBD1
abundance: -
j_gene: TRBJ1-2
v_gene: TRBV27
CDR3nt: TGTGCCAGCAGGTTGACGGGACAGTTTAACTATGGCTACACCTTC
CDR3aa: CASRLTGQFNYGYTF

d_gene: -
abundance: -
j_gene: TRBJ2-2
v_gene: TRBV7-3
CDR3nt: TGTGCCAGCAGCGCAATCGTAGGCACCGGGGAGCTGTTTTTT
CDR3aa: CASSAIVGTGELFF

d_gene: -
abundance: -
j_gene: TRBJ2-1
v_gene: TRBV6-1
CDR3nt: TGTGCCAGCAGTGAAAATATAGGGGCAGGGTACAATGAGCAGTTCTTC
CDR3aa: CASSENIGAGYNEQFF

d_gene: -
abundance: -
j_gene: TRBJ1-3
v_gene: TRBV6-5
CDR3nt: TGTGCCAGCAGCCCCGGGTTCTCTGGAAACACCATATATTTT
CDR3aa: CASSPGFSGNTIYF

d_gene: -
abundance: -
j_gene: TRBJ1-6
v_gene: TRBV27
CDR3nt: TGTGCCAGCAGTTTATTCCAGGGACTAGGGGGTTCACCCCTCCACTTT
CDR3aa: CASSLFQGLGGSPLHF

d_gene: -
abundance: once
j_gene: TRBJ2-6
v_gene: TRBV14
CDR3nt: TGTGCCAGCAGCCAAGATGTAGGGGGGCCCCTCTCTGGGGCCAACGTCCTGACTTTC
CDR3aa: CASSQDVGGPLSGANVLTF

d_gene: -
abundance: -
j_gene: TRBJ1-1
v_gene: TRBV11-3
CDR3nt: TGTGCCAGCAGCTTAGGCCATGGGGCAAACACTGAAGCTTTCTTT
CDR3aa: CASSLGHGANTEAFF

d_gene: TRBD1
abundance: -
j_gene: TRBJ1-1
v_gene: TRBV4-1
CDR3nt: TGCACCAGCAGCCACTTGGTACCGGGACAGGGGAGAGGAGCTTTCTTT
CDR3aa: CTSSHLVPGQGRGAFF

d_gene: -
abundance: -
j_gene: TRBJ2-3
v_gene: TRBV7-9
CDR3nt: TGTGCCAGCAGCTTAGTGTGGACTGGGGGGACAGATACGCAGTATTTT
CDR3aa: CASSLVWTGGTDTQYF

d_gene: -
abundance: once
j_gene: TRBJ2-7
v_gene: TRBV20-1
CDR3nt: TGCAGTGCTAGTTATGCCGAGCAGTACTTC
CDR3aa: CSASYAEQYF

d_gene: -
abundance: -
j_gene: TRBJ2-7
v_gene: TRBV11-2
CDR3nt: TGTGCCAGCAGCACCTCCCGGGACAACGAGCAGTACTTC
CDR3aa: CASSTSRDNEQYF

d_gene: -
abundance: -
j_gene: TRBJ2-5
v_gene: TRBV5-6
CDR3nt: TGTGCCAGCAGCTTGGATGAGACCCAGTACTTC
CDR3aa: CASSLDETQYF

d_gene: TRBD2
abundance: -
j_gene: TRBJ2-2
v_gene: TRBV5-4
CDR3nt: TGTGCCAGCAGCCCTCTCCCCAGCGGGGGGGCCGGCGGGGAGCTGTTTTTT
CDR3aa: CASSPLPSGGAGGELFF

d_gene: -
abundance: once
j_gene: TRBJ2-3
v_gene: TRBV20-1
CDR3nt: TGCAGTGCTAGGACCATTCCGCAGTATTTT
CDR3aa: CSARTIPQYF

d_gene: -
abundance: -
j_gene: TRBJ1-1
v_gene: TRBV5-1
CDR3nt: TGCGCCAGCAGCTTGAGAGGTAATGGGGTCGCTGAAGCTTTCTTT
CDR3aa: CASSLRGNGVAEAFF

d_gene: TRBD2
abundance: -
j_gene: TRBJ2-7
v_gene: TRBV5-4
CDR3nt: TGTGCCAGCAGCTCACCGGGACTAGCGGGGACCGAGCAGTACTTC
CDR3aa: CASSSPGLAGTEQYF

d_gene: TRBD1
abundance: -
j_gene: TRBJ2-2
v_gene: TRBV11-2
CDR3nt: TGTGCCAGCAGCTTGACAGGGCGGAACACCGGGGAGCTGTTTTTT
CDR3aa: CASSLTGRNTGELFF

d_gene: -
abundance: -
j_gene: TRBJ2-3
v_gene: TRBV5-1
CDR3nt: TGCGCCAGCAGCCCAACGGAAAGCACAGATACGCAGTATTTT
CDR3aa: CASSPTESTDTQYF

d_gene: -
abundance: -
j_gene: TRBJ2-3
v_gene: TRBV5-6
CDR3nt: TGTGCCAGCAGCTGGGGAGATACGCAGTATTTT
CDR3aa: CASSWGDTQYF